A single sample is the source of the 21 T cell receptor beta chains below, sequenced in a study of T cell repertoires in cytomegalovirus infection. Their target antigens are unknown. MiXCR was run by TCRdb on the reads, yielding one entry per CDR3 protein. The data show roughly 860,000 distinct CDR3 sequences, with roughly 33% seen just once and roughly an eighth held by the top ten. The sequencing here drew on cultured CD8+ T cells from PBMCs, taken from culture after CMV antigen stimulation. These receptors originate from a human donor in good health (CMV status not recorded). Some clones in this sample may be carry-over from other donors' samples.

The CDR3 here is CSASRFGGSGYTF. The CDR3 DNA reads as TGCAGTGCTAGCAGGTTCGGTGGAAGCGGCTACACCTTC. This sequence joins TRBV20-1 and TRBJ1-2; D uncertain. The germline CDR1 and CDR2 sequences are DFQATT and SNEGSKA (reference sequence). V lost 3 bases, J lost 8 bases, and 16 bases lay in between. The CDR3 has 13 amino acids.

This rearrangement joins TRBV27 to TRBJ2-2; a weak D match, TRBD2 (6 bases). Germline-derived CDR1 and CDR2 are MNHEY and SMNVEV (reference sequence). Trimming stripped 3 bases from V and 3 bases from J, with 14 bases between. The CDR3 totals 16 residues. CDR3 sequence reads: CASSLSGGVHTGELFF. CDR3 sequence (DNA): TGTGCCAGCAGTTTGTCCGGGGGTGTGCACACCGGGGAGCTGTTTTTT.

This clonotype has ten or more counts. This sequence joins TRBV5-6 and TRBJ2-7, with 7 nucleotides matching TRBD1. The CDR3 is 14 residues long. V lost 4 bases to trimming and J lost 2 bases; unmatched junction nucleotides: 6. The germline gives CDR1 SGHDT, CDR2 YYEEEE. For the CDR3, the DNA is TGTGCCAGCAGCACCGGGACAGCTACCTACGAGCAGTACTTC. Protein product: CASSTGTATYEQYF.

This clonotype turned up a few times. This rearrangement joins TRBV4-1 to TRBJ1-2; the D is unclear. The germline V gene encodes CDR1 MGHRA and CDR2 YSYEKL. V lost 0 bases to trimming and J lost 4 bases, with 9 bases between them. CDR3 size: 14 residues. The CDR3 loop reads CASSQDVALYGYTF. The CDR3 region has the DNA TGCGCCAGCAGCCAAGATGTGGCCCTCTATGGCTACACCTTC.

This clonotype was detected only a few times. This rearrangement joins TRBV12-3 or TRBV12-4 to TRBJ2-3, with 14 positions matching TRBD2. The CDR3 is 17 residues long. V lost 7 bases, J lost 1 base, and 7 bases stayed unmatched. The CDR3 spells CASTTGLAGGGTDTQYF. DNA of the CDR3: TGTGCCAGCACCACAGGACTAGCGGGGGGAGGCACAGATACGCAGTATTTT.

The V and J genes are TRBV11-1 and TRBJ2-1, with 9 bases identical to TRBD2. The CDR3 covers 14 residues. With 10 bases clipped from V and 6 bases from J, the junction kept 10 bases outside the gene matches. Germline V gene lookup returns CDR1 SGHAT and CDR2 FQDESV (reference sequence). Here the CDR3 DNA reads TGTGCCACCCGAGGGCGGGGGGGAGGCAATGAGCAGTTCTTC. It codes for CATRGRGGGNEQFF.

This clonotype turned up a few times. V gene TRBV27 combines with J gene TRBJ2-2, with D perhaps TRBD1 or TRBD2 (6 bases each). Germline loops: CDR1 MNHEY, CDR2 SMNVEV (reference sequence). CDR3 length equals 14 residues. With 7 bases removed from V and 2 bases from J, the gap between germline ends came to 11 bases. DNA for the CDR3: TGTGCCAGCAAAAAGGGGGGTAACACCGGGGAGCTGTTTTTT. The encoded protein is CASKKGGNTGELFF.

The table lists this clonotype with a few counts. The chain is built from TRBV7-9 and TRBJ1-2; no clear D gene. This CDR3 has 16 amino acids. V shed 3 bases and J shed 4 bases, with 18 bases lying between them. Germline values: CDR1 SEHNR, CDR2 FQNEAQ (reference sequence). DNA of the CDR3: TGTGCCAGCAGCTTGGGGTTTCCGGTTCATGCCTATGGCTACACCTTC. This codes for CASSLGFPVHAYGYTF.

The chain links TRBV4-1 to TRBJ2-1; a weak D match, TRBD2 (7 bases). Trimming took off 0 bases at V and 7 bases at J, with 19 bases between the two ends. Germline V CDR1 and CDR2: MGHRA, YSYEKL. The CDR3 is 17 amino acids. The CDR3: CASSQDSGGGLQNEQFF. In DNA form, the CDR3 reads TGCGCCAGCAGCCAAGACTCTGGGGGGGGCCTACAGAATGAGCAGTTCTTC.

This clonotype was seen a single time. The chain uses TRBV27 and TRBJ2-5; D uncertain. Germline CDR1 reads MNHEY; CDR2 reads SMNVEV (reference sequence). V dropped 2 bases and J dropped 5 bases, with 15 bases sitting between them. This CDR3 spans 15 amino acids. CDR3 bases: TGTGCCAGCAGTTTAGGAGTCTCGACCGGGGAGACCCAGTACTTC. Translated: CASSLGVSTGETQYF.

The chain combines TRBV7-9 with TRBJ2-3, with D perhaps assigned TRBD1 or TRBD2 (6 bases each). The germline V gene encodes CDR1 SEHNR and CDR2 FQNEAQ (reference sequence). V was trimmed by 5 bases and J by 3 bases, leaving 15 bases between them. The CDR3 loop spans 15 amino acids. CDR3 residues: CASSPHRRGTDTQYF. For the CDR3, the DNA is TGTGCCAGCAGCCCCCACAGGAGGGGGACAGATACGCAGTATTTT.

This clonotype turned up a few times. A junction end diverges from the germline sequence, so it may reflect a read error. The gene calls are TRBV12-3 or TRBV12-4 and TRBJ1-2; D is unclear. This CDR3 has 10 amino acids. Written as DNA, the CDR3 is TGTGCCAGCAGTTCAGCCCCCTTATTCTTC. This codes for CASSSAPLFF.

The J gene is TRBJ1-1, the V gene TRBV7-9; 9 bases map to TRBD1. Unmatched junction bases numbered 6, after V lost 4 bases and J lost 3 bases. The CDR3 is 15 residues long. Germline-derived CDR1 and CDR2 are SEHNR and FQNEAQ (reference sequence). The CDR3 nucleotides read TGTGCCAGCAGCTCCATACAGGGGGCGGACACTGAAGCTTTCTTT. Translating it yields CASSSIQGADTEAFF.

The sample holds a few counts of this clonotype. The chain couples TRBV6-6 to TRBJ2-5, with 9 bases lining up with TRBD1. The CDR3 consists of 13 residues. V gave up 8 bases and J gave up 5 bases; unmatched junction bases: 6. CDR1 MNHNY and CDR2 SVGAGI come from the germline V gene (reference sequence). The CDR3 coding sequence is TGTGCCAGCGACAGGGGGTTTTGGGAGACCCAGTACTTC. Residues: CASDRGFWETQYF.

There are a few counts of this clonotype. In DNA, the CDR3 is TGTGCCAGCAGCTCCGGGGGGGGGCACACTGAAGCTTTCTTT. As protein: CASSSGGGHTEAFF. This sequence joins TRBV7-2 and TRBJ1-1, with a tentative D call TRBD1 (6 bases). This CDR3 contains 14 residues. Trimming removed 4 bases from V and 3 bases from J, with 12 bases in between. CDR1 and CDR2 from the germline V gene are SGHTA and FQGNSA.

The chain joins TRBV29-1 to TRBJ1-2; D is unresolved. V was clipped by 5 bases and J by 4 bases, with 8 bases between them. Germline V gives CDR1 SQVTM, CDR2 ANQGSEA. The CDR3 runs 11 residues. The CDR3 reads CSVPYSYGYTF. CDR3 sequence (DNA): TGCAGCGTTCCTTACAGCTATGGCTACACCTTC. The whole variable domain, filled in from reference TRBV29-1 and TRBJ1-2, reads SAVISQKPSRDICQRGTSLTIQCQVDSQVTMMFWYRQQPGQSLTLIATANQGSEATYESGFVIDKFPISRPNLTFSTLTVSNMSPEDSSIYLCSVPYSYGYTFGSGTRLTVV.

V usage is TRBV4-1 and J usage is TRBJ2-5, with TRBD1 matching over 8 bases. The junction had 2 bases not matched to a gene; V was cut back by 0 bases and J by 5 bases. Germline V gene lookup returns CDR1 MGHRA and CDR2 YSYEKL. CDR3 size: 14 residues. The CDR3 protein is CASSQETGVETQYF. The CDR3 coding sequence is TGCGCCAGCAGCCAAGAGACAGGGGTGGAGACCCAGTACTTC.

Concerning this clonotype itself: A single base separates this from a much larger clone, so it may be a read error. V and J are TRBV7-6 and TRBJ1-5; unclear D gene. Trimming left V 8 bases short and J 0 bases short, with 20 bases between. This CDR3 is built from 17 residues. Germline V gene sequence: CDR1 SGHVS, CDR2 FNYEAQ. The chain's CDR3 is CASGQGPGDYSNQPQHF. In DNA form, the CDR3 reads TGTGCCAGCGGCCAAGGGCCAGGAGATTATAGCAATCAGCCCCAGCATTTT.

The chain has TRBV6-2 or TRBV6-3 and TRBJ1-2; D is ambiguous. The CDR3 covers 13 residues. Germline CDR1 is MNHEY and CDR2 is SVGEGT. The V and J ends lost 2 bases and 2 bases respectively, with 6 bases between them. This CDR3 reads CASSYGRNYGYTF. DNA of the CDR3: TGTGCCAGCAGTTACGGAAGGAACTATGGCTACACCTTC.

This clonotype has only a few counts. The chain uses TRBV27 and TRBJ2-1; D is possibly TRBD1 (5 bases). Germline values: CDR1 MNHEY, CDR2 SMNVEV (reference sequence). The CDR3 has 15 amino acids. V was trimmed by 2 bases and J by 8 bases, leaving 16 bases between them. CDR3 nucleotide sequence: TGTGCCAGCAGTTTACCTCGAAAGGGGTGGTATGAGCAGTTCTTC. Translated: CASSLPRKGWYEQFF.

The chain employs TRBV2 and TRBJ1-2, with D possibly TRBD1 on 6 matching bases. V was pared by 0 bases and J by 2 bases, with 13 bases between. The CDR3 loop spans 16 amino acids. Germline CDR1 reads SNHLY; CDR2 reads FYNNEI. For the CDR3, the DNA is TGTGCCAGCAGTGAAGCGCTCCAGGGGCTAAACTATGGCTACACCTTC. It is translated as CASSEALQGLNYGYTF.